This T cell receptor (beta chain) was identified in a study of OX40 agonist ivuxolimab in advanced cancers. Overall study: Cohort: more than 75% men, mean age approximately 66, aged roughly 23 to 79.

The repertoire was sequenced with immunoSEQ multiplex PCR; TCRdb's copy has only in-frame clones and lacks some. The data contain about 50,000 clones, approximately 80% of them singletons. In the case of this clone: Antigen specificity is unknown.

Study-level points and caveats: At 0.1 to 3.0 mg/kg, clonal expansion of CD4+ and CD8+ blood T cells had occurred by week 6.

Trimming removed 4 bases from V and 9 bases from J, with 13 bases in between. CDR1 and CDR2 (germline): LNHDA, SQIVND (reference sequence). This CDR3 has 13 residues. This receptor was taken from an adult with an advanced solid tumor such as melanoma, head and neck, liver or kidney cancer. The rearrangement uses TRBV19 and TRBJ2-1, with a weak D call TRBD1 (7 bases). This sample comprised CD4+ or CD8+ T cells sorted from blood, obtained in a trial of the OX40 agonist ivuxolimab. The CDR3 protein is CASSTRRDSEQFF. The CDR3 nucleotides are TGTGCCAGTAGTACGCGGAGGGACAGTGAGCAGTTCTTC.